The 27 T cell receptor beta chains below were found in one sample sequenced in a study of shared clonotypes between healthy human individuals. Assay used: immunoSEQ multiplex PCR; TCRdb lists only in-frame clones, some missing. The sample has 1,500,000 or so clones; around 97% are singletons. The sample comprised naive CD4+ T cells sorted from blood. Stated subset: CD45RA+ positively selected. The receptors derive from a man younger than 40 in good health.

The CDR3 DNA sequence: TGTGCCAGTAGTCTCAGGGTTTCCTCCTACGAGCAGTACTTC. It yields the protein CASSLRVSSYEQYF. This chain connects TRBV19 to TRBJ2-7, with D perhaps TRBD1 (5 bases). The germline V gene encodes CDR1 LNHDA and CDR2 SQIVND (reference sequence). V was cut by 5 bases and J by 0 bases, with 11 bases left in between. The CDR3 totals 14 residues.

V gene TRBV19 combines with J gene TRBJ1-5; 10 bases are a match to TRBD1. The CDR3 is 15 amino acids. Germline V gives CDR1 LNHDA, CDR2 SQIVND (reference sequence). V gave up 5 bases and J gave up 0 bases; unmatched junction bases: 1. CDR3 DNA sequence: TGTGCCAGTAGTTGGGACAGGGGTAGCAATCAGCCCCAGCATTTT. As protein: CASSWDRGSNQPQHF. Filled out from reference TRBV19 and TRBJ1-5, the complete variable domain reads DGGITQSPKYLFRKEGQNVTLSCEQNLNHDAMYWYRQDPGQGLRLIYYSQIVNDFQKGDIAEGYSVSREKKESFPLTVTSAQKNPTAFYLCASSWDRGSNQPQHFGDGTRLSIL.

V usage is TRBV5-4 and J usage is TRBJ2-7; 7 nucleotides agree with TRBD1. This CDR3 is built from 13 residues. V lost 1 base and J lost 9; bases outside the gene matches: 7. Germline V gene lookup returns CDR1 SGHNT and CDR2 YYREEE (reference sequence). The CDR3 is CASSLMGQTAQYF. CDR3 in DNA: TGTGCCAGCAGCTTGATGGGACAGACGGCGCAGTACTTC.

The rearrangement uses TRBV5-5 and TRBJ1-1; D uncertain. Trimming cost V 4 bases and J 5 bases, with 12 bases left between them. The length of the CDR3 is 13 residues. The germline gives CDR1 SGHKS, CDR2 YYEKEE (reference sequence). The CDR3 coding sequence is TGTGCCAGCAGCCAACACCCCGGTACTGAAGCTTTCTTT. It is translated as CASSQHPGTEAFF.

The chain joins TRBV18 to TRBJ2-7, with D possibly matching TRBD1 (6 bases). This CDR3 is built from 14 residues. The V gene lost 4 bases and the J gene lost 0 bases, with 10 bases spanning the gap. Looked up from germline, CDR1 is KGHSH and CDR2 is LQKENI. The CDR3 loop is CASSLNRDSYEQYF. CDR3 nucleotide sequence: TGTGCCAGCTCACTCAACAGGGACTCCTACGAGCAGTACTTC.

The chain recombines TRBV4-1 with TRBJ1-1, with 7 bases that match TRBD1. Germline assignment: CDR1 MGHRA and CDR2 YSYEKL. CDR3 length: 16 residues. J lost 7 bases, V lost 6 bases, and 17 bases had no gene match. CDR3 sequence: CASSQLTGKNIIEAFF. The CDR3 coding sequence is TGCGCCAGCAGTCAACTGACAGGGAAAAACATAATTGAAGCTTTCTTT.

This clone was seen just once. CDR3 sequence: CASSGRLAGGSETQYF. As DNA, the CDR3 is TGTGCCAGCAGCGGAAGACTAGCGGGAGGATCGGAGACCCAGTACTTC. J is TRBJ2-5 and V is TRBV9; TRBD2 agrees at 13 bases. The CDR3 loop spans 16 amino acids. Trimming cost V 3 bases and J 5 bases; bases outside gene matches: 7. Germline V gives CDR1 SGDLS, CDR2 YYNGEE. Full variable domain (outside the CDR3, taken from reference TRBV9 and TRBJ2-5): DSGVTQTPKHLITATGQRVTLRCSPRSGDLSVYWYQQSLDQGLQFLIQYYNGEERAKGNILERFSAQQFPDLHSELNLSSLELGDSALYFCASSGRLAGGSETQYFGPGTRLLVL.

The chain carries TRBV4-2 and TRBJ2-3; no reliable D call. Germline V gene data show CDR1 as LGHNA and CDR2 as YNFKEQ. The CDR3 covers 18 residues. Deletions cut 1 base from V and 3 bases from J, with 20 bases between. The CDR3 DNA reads TGTGCCAGCAGCCAAGCTTCCCTAGAGGCGCTAAGGACAGATACGCAGTATTTT. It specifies CASSQASLEALRTDTQYF.

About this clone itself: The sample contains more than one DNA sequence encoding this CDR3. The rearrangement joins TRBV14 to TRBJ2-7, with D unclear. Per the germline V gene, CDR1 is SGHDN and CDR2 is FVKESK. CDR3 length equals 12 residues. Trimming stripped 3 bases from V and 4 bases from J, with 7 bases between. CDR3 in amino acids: CASSQGSYEQYF. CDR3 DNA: TGTGCCAGCAGCCAGGGTTCTTACGAGCAGTACTTC.

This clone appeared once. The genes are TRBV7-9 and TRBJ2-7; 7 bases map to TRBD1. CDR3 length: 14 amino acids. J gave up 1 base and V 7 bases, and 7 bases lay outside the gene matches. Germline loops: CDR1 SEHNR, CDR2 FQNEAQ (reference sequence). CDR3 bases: TGTGCCAGCATCCACCGGGACAGATCCTACGAGCAGTACTTC. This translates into CASIHRDRSYEQYF.

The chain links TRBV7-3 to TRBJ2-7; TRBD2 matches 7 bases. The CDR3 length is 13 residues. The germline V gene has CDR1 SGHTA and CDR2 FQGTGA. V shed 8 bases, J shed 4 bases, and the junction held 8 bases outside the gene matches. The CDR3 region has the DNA TGTGCCAGCTCGCCAGCGGGAACTTACGAGCAGTACTTC. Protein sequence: CASSPAGTYEQYF. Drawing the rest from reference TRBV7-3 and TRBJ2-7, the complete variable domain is GAGVSQTPSNKVTEKGKYVELRCDPISGHTALYWYRQSLGQGPEFLIYFQGTGAADDSGLPNDRFFAVRPEGSVSTLKIQRTERGDSAVYLCASSPAGTYEQYFGPGTRLTVT.

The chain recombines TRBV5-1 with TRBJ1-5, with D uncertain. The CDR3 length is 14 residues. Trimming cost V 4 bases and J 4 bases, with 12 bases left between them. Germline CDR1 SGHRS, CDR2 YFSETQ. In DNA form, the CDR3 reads TGCGCCAGCAGCCCTCGACCGGGGAATCAGCCCCAGCATTTT. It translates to CASSPRPGNQPQHF.

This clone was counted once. The CDR3 reads CASSLEGGNLQPQHF. The CDR3 bases are TGTGCCAGCAGTCTGGAAGGGGGCAATCTTCAGCCCCAGCATTTT. The chain recombines TRBV28 with TRBJ1-5, with 7 bases identical to TRBD1. The CDR3 covers 15 residues. Germline V gene data show CDR1 as MDHEN and CDR2 as SYDVKM. Trimming at V came to 5 bases and at J to 6 bases, leaving 10 bases not matched to a gene.

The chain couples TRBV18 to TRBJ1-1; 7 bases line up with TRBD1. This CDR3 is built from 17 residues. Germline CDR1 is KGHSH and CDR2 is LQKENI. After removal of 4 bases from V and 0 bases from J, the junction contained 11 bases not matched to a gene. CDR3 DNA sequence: TGTGCCAGCTCACGGGACAGAGTAAATCCAATGAACACTGAAGCTTTCTTT. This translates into CASSRDRVNPMNTEAFF.

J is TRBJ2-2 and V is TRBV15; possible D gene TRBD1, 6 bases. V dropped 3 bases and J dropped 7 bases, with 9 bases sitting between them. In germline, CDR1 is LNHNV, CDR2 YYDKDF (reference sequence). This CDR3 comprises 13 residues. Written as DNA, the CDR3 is TGTGCCACCAGCAGGACCAGGGGCGGGGAGCTGTTTTTT. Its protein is CATSRTRGGELFF.

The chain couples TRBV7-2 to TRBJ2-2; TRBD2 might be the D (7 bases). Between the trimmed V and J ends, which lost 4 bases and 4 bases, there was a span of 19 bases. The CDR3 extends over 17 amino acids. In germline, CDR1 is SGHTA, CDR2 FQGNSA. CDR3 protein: CASSSRIWGGPTGELFF. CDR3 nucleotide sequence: TGTGCCAGCAGCTCCAGAATTTGGGGGGGGCCCACCGGGGAGCTGTTTTTT.

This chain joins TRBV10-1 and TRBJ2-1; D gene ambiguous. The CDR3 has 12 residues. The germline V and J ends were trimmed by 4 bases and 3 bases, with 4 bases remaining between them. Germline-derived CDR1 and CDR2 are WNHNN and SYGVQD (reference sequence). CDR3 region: CASSAFYNEQFF. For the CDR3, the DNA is TGCGCCAGCAGTGCGTTCTACAATGAGCAGTTCTTC.

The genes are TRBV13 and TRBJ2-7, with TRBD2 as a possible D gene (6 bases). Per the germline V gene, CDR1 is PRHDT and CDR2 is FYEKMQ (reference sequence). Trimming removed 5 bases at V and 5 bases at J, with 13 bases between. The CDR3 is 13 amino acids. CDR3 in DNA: TGTGCCAGCAGCCGTTCTAGCGTCCACGAGCAGTACTTC. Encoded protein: CASSRSSVHEQYF.

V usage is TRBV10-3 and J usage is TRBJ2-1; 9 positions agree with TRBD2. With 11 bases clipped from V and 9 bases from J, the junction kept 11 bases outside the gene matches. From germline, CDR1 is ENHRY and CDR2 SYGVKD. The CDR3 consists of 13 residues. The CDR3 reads CASTPAGGGEQFF. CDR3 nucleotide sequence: TGTGCCTCGACGCCAGCGGGAGGTGGTGAGCAGTTCTTC.

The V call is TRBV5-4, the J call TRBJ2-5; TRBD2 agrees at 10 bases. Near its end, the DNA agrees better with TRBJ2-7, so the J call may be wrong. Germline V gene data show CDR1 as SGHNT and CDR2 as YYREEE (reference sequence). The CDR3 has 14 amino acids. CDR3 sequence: CASSPGLASYEQYF. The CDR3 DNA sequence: TGTGCCAGCAGCCCGGGACTAGCGAGCTACGAGCAGTACTTC.

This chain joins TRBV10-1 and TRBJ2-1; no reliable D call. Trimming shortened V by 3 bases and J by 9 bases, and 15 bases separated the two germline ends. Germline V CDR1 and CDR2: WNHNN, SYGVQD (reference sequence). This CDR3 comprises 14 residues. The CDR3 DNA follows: TGCGCCAGCAGTGAACTAATGGGATTAGGTGAGCAGTTCTTC. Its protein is CASSELMGLGEQFF.

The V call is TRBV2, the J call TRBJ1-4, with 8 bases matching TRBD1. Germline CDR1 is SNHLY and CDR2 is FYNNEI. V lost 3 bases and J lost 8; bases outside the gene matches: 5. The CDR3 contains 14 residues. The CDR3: CASSDRTGIEKLFF. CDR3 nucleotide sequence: TGTGCCAGCAGTGACCGGACAGGGATCGAAAAACTGTTTTTT.

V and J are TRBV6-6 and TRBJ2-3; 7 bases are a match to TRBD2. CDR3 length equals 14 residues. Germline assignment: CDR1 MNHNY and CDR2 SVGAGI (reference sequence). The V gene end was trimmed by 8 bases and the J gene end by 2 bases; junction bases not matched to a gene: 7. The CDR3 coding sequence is TGTGCCAGCGTAGAGGGAGGGCCCACAGATACGCAGTATTTT. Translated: CASVEGGPTDTQYF.

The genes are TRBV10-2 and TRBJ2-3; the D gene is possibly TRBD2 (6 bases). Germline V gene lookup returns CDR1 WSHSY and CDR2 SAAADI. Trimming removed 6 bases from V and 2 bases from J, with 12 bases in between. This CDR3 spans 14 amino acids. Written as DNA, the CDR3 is TGCGCCAGCAGCCGCGGGGTCTCCACAGATACGCAGTATTTT. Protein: CASSRGVSTDTQYF.

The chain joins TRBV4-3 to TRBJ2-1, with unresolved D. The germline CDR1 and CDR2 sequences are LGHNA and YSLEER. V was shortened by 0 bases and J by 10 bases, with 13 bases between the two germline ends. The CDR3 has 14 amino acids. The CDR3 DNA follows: TGCGCCAGCAGCCAAGACACATTTATCGCGGAGCAGTTCTTC. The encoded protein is CASSQDTFIAEQFF.

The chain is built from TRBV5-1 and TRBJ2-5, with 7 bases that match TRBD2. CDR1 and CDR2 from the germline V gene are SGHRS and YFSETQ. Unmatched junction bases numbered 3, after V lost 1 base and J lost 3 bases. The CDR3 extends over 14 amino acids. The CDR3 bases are TGCGCCAGCAGCTTGACGCTAGCGGAAGAGACCCAGTACTTC. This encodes CASSLTLAEETQYF.

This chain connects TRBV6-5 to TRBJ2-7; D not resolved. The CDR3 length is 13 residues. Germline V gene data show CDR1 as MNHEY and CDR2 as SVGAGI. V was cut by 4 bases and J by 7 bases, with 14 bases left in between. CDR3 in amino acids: CASSLLPGGEQYF. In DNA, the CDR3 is TGTGCCAGCAGTTTACTCCCGGGTGGTGAGCAGTACTTC.